A single sample is the source of the 29 T cell receptor beta chains below, sequenced in a study of T cell clonotyping in hematopoietic cell transplantation (dated by TCRdb to about 2021). Libraries came from the immunoSEQ multiplex PCR assay. Entries here come from immuneACCESS through TCRdb and include only in-frame sequences with V and J called. Some clones fail to appear in such tables; in the studies checked, an unresolved V gene covers under half of the shortfall, and the cause of the remainder is unknown. A total of about 70,000 clones appear in this sample, about 93% of them only once. Together, the top ten hold around 1.6% of the sample. Material: peripheral blood mononuclear cells. The source is a man in his fifties in good health. Some clones in this sample may be carry-over from other donors' samples.

The J gene is TRBJ2-7, the V gene TRBV7-3; 7 bases agree with TRBD2. Trimming took 2 bases from V and 2 from J; bases not matched to a gene: 3. This CDR3 is 14 amino acids long. Germline V lookup: CDR1 SGHTA, CDR2 FQGTGA. CDR3 region: CASSLSAGPYEQYF. CDR3 nucleotides: TGTGCCAGCAGCTTATCAGCGGGGCCCTACGAGCAGTACTTC.

Remarks on this clone: At one boundary the junction diverges from the germline segment, which might be a read error. The J gene is TRBJ2-2, the V gene TRBV7-7; D ambiguous. CDR3 size: 14 residues. The V gene's germline CDR1 is SSHAT and CDR2 FNYEAQ (reference sequence). The CDR3 region has the DNA TGTGCTAGCAGCTTACGAGTGTGGGACGGGGAGCTGTTTTTT. It codes for CASSLRVWDGELFF. The full variable domain, completed using reference TRBV7-7 and TRBJ2-2, is GAGVSQSPRYKVTKRGQDVTLRCDPISSHATLYWYQQALGQGPEFLTYFNYEAQPDKSGLPSDRFSAERPEGSISTLTIQRTEQRDSAMYRCASSLRVWDGELFFGEGSRLTVL.

This clone was detected only once. The chain has TRBV9 and TRBJ2-3; D gene uncertain. V lost 2 bases, J lost 3 bases, and 13 bases lay in between. CDR1 and CDR2 from the germline V gene are SGDLS and YYNGEE. The CDR3 contains 15 residues. The CDR3 DNA follows: TGTGCCAGCAGCGTGACGCCCGACCTTACAGATACGCAGTATTTT. Translation: CASSVTPDLTDTQYF.

The gene calls are TRBV2 and TRBJ2-6; D gene uncertain. The CDR3 consists of 14 residues. Deletions cut 8 bases from V and 1 base from J, with 9 bases between. The germline V gene has CDR1 SNHLY and CDR2 FYNNEI. The CDR3 DNA sequence: TGTGCCAGCCTTCTTCTGTCTGGGGCCAACGTCCTGACTTTC. It is translated as CASLLLSGANVLTF.

The chain couples TRBV5-4 to TRBJ2-2; D unresolved. The ends were cut back, 5 bases at V and 4 bases at J, with 9 bases in the middle. The CDR3 consists of 13 residues. Germline CDR1 reads SGHNT; CDR2 reads YYREEE (reference sequence). The CDR3: CASSTLATGELFF. CDR3 sequence (DNA): TGTGCCAGCAGTACCCTGGCCACCGGGGAGCTGTTTTTT. Complete variable domain (other parts from reference TRBV5-4 and TRBJ2-2): ETGVTQSPTHLIKTRGQQVTLRCSSQSGHNTVSWYQQALGQGPQFIFQYYREEENGRGNFPPRFSGLQFPNYSSELNVNALELDDSALYLCASSTLATGELFFGEGSRLTVL.

This rearrangement joins TRBV7-6 to TRBJ1-1, with D hard to call. Deletions cut 0 bases from V and 4 bases from J, with 6 bases between. The CDR3 loop spans 13 amino acids. The germline V gene has CDR1 SGHVS and CDR2 FNYEAQ. CDR3 in amino acids: CASSLAGVTEAFF. CDR3 in DNA: TGTGCCAGCAGCTTAGCGGGCGTCACTGAAGCTTTCTTT. The variable domain in full, with the rest retrieved from reference TRBV7-6 and TRBJ1-1, is GAGVSQSPRYKVTKRGQDVALRCDPISGHVSLYWYRQALGQGPEFLTYFNYEAQQDKSGLPNDRFSAERPEGSISTLTIQRTEQRDSAMYRCASSLAGVTEAFFGQGTRLTVV.

In the case of this clone: It is unclear where the CDR3 begins or ends on the DNA, so no DNA is shown, and the CDR3 is as TCRdb lists it. The V call is TRBV27, the J call TRBJ2-7; the D call of TRBD2 is as the table states it, not checked on the DNA. The CDR3 is 13 amino acids long, termini counted. Germline CDR1 is MNHEY and CDR2 is SMNVEV (reference sequence). Here the CDR3 reads CASSFGGGSGPVF.

This chain uses TRBV9 with TRBJ2-2, with TRBD2 matching over 14 bases. Per germline, CDR1 SGDLS and CDR2 YYNGEE. J lost 0 bases, V lost 6 bases, and 4 bases had no gene match. The CDR3 loop spans 17 amino acids. The CDR3 protein is CASTAGLAGANTGELFF. The CDR3 nucleotides are TGTGCCAGCACTGCGGGACTAGCGGGAGCGAACACCGGGGAGCTGTTTTTT.

The genes are TRBV19 and TRBJ2-1; no firm D call. Trimming removed 3 bases from V and 9 bases from J, with 12 bases in between. This CDR3 region has 13 residues. Germline CDR1 is LNHDA and CDR2 is SQIVND (reference sequence). The CDR3 DNA reads as TGTGCCAGTAGTATCTTTCCGGGCGGTGAGCAGTTCTTC. This gives the protein CASSIFPGGEQFF.

The V call is TRBV7-6, the J call TRBJ1-2; D is undetermined. The V gene lost 4 bases and the J gene lost 0 bases, with 6 bases spanning the gap. This CDR3 region has 13 residues. Per germline, CDR1 SGHVS and CDR2 FNYEAQ. The CDR3 sequence is CASSSGTNYGYTF. CDR3 DNA sequence: TGTGCCAGCAGCTCGGGGACTAACTATGGCTACACCTTC.

This clone appeared once. The genes are TRBV4-1 and TRBJ2-7; D remains ambiguous. With 5 bases removed from V and 4 bases from J, the gap between germline ends came to 9 bases. The length of the CDR3 is 12 residues. Germline V gene data show CDR1 as MGHRA and CDR2 as YSYEKL. CDR3 region: CASSGPDYEQYF. DNA for the CDR3: TGCGCCAGCAGCGGCCCTGATTACGAGCAGTACTTC.

The gene calls are TRBV4-1 and TRBJ2-7; TRBD1 agrees at 10 bases. Germline CDR1 and CDR2: MGHRA and YSYEKL. The CDR3 loop spans 15 amino acids. V trimming: 4 bases; J trimming: 2 bases; junction bases outside the gene matches: 5. CDR3 loop: CASSLRTGGTYEQYF. The CDR3 nucleotides are TGCGCCAGCAGCCTAAGGACAGGGGGAACCTACGAGCAGTACTTC.

This chain joins TRBV11-3 and TRBJ2-1, with unresolved D. This CDR3 comprises 16 residues. The germline V and J ends were trimmed by 5 bases and 0 bases, with 14 bases remaining between them. The germline gives CDR1 SGHNT, CDR2 YENEEA. CDR3 bases: TGTGCCAGCAGCCCAAGGGCGTACAGCTCCTACAATGAGCAGTTCTTC. Translation: CASSPRAYSSYNEQFF. The full variable domain, in which reference TRBV11-3 and TRBJ2-1 provide the parts outside the CDR3, is EAGVVQSPRYKIIEKKQPVAFWCNPISGHNTLYWYLQNLGQGPELLIRYENEEAVDDSQLPKDRFSAERLKGVDSTLKIQPAELGDSAVYLCASSPRAYSSYNEQFFGPGTRLTVL.

This clone appeared a few times. This chain joins TRBV6-6 and TRBJ2-7, with 10 bases aligning to TRBD1. The CDR3 contains 15 residues. The germline CDR1 and CDR2 sequences are MNHNY and SVGAGI (reference sequence). The J segment lost 3 bases and the V segment lost 1 base, leaving 3 bases of the junction unmatched. The CDR3 coding sequence is TGTGCCAGCAGTTACTGGGGGACAGGGGTCTACGAGCAGTACTTC. Translation: CASSYWGTGVYEQYF.

J is TRBJ1-2 and V is TRBV28; D gene ambiguous. The CDR3 runs 14 residues. Per germline, CDR1 MDHEN and CDR2 SYDVKM. Trimming cost V 10 bases and J 2 bases, with 17 bases left between them. The CDR3, as DNA: TGTGCCACCCTGGAGGGTCCTGGAAACTATGGCTACACCTTC. It codes for CATLEGPGNYGYTF.

The chain recombines TRBV5-5 with TRBJ1-1, with TRBD1 matching over 7 bases. Losses at the gene ends were 5 bases for V and 1 base for J; bases not matched to a gene: 8. The CDR3 totals 15 residues. Germline assignment: CDR1 SGHKS and CDR2 YYEKEE (reference sequence). The CDR3: CASRRDSPRNTEAFF. DNA for the CDR3: TGTGCCAGCAGGCGGGACAGCCCAAGGAACACTGAAGCTTTCTTT.

The rearrangement joins TRBV5-4 to TRBJ2-1; D unclear. V was trimmed by 0 bases and J by 8 bases, leaving 12 bases between them. The germline V gene encodes CDR1 SGHNT and CDR2 YYREEE (reference sequence). The CDR3 runs to 14 residues. This CDR3 reads CASSLASPHDEQFF. The CDR3 DNA reads as TGTGCCAGCAGCTTGGCAAGCCCCCACGATGAGCAGTTCTTC.

This chain uses TRBV28 with TRBJ2-2, with 8 bases fitting TRBD1. The CDR3 runs to 15 residues. V trimming: 4 bases; J trimming: 5 bases; junction bases outside the gene matches: 6. The germline V gene has CDR1 MDHEN and CDR2 SYDVKM. The CDR3 sequence is CASSSGQGGTGELFF. DNA of the CDR3: TGTGCCAGCAGTTCCGGACAGGGTGGGACCGGGGAGCTGTTTTTT.

This chain links TRBV7-2 with TRBJ2-7, with D tentatively TRBD2 (5 bases). Germline V gene sequence: CDR1 SGHTA, CDR2 FQGNSA. The CDR3 is 15 residues long. V lost 3 bases and J 2 bases, leaving 14 bases between the germline ends. The CDR3 DNA sequence: TGTGCCAGCAGCTTCTCCGCGGGCCCCGCCTACGAGCAGTACTTC. It encodes CASSFSAGPAYEQYF.

This chain links TRBV2 with TRBJ1-2, with 8 bases identical to TRBD1. This CDR3 has 13 residues. Germline V gene sequence: CDR1 SNHLY, CDR2 FYNNEI. J lost 0 bases, V lost 6 bases, and 0 bases had no gene match. CDR3 sequence: CASRTGANYGYTF. CDR3 nucleotides: TGTGCCAGCAGGACAGGGGCTAACTATGGCTACACCTTC.

This clone was detected a few times. The chain recombines TRBV19 with TRBJ1-6; a weak D match, TRBD1 (6 bases). The V and J ends lost 5 bases and 9 bases respectively, with 17 bases between them. The CDR3 is 15 residues long. Germline values: CDR1 LNHDA, CDR2 SQIVND (reference sequence). The CDR3 is CASSPRTEIPSPLHF. The CDR3 nucleotides read TGTGCCAGTAGTCCAAGGACAGAAATCCCTTCACCCCTCCACTTT. Full variable domain (outside the CDR3, taken from reference TRBV19 and TRBJ1-6): DGGITQSPKYLFRKEGQNVTLSCEQNLNHDAMYWYRQDPGQGLRLIYYSQIVNDFQKGDIAEGYSVSREKKESFPLTVTSAQKNPTAFYLCASSPRTEIPSPLHFGNGTRLTVT.

V and J are TRBV30 and TRBJ2-5; D unresolved. The CDR3 consists of 11 residues. Per the germline V gene, CDR1 is GTSNPN and CDR2 is SVGIG (reference sequence). V was shortened by 2 bases and J by 3 bases, with 4 bases between the two germline ends. CDR3 nucleotide sequence: TGTGCCTGGAGTTCGGAAGAGACCCAGTACTTC. Protein: CAWSSEETQYF. Full variable domain (remainder filled in from reference TRBV30 and TRBJ2-5): SQTIHQWPATLVQPVGSPLSLECTVEGTSNPNLYWYRQAAGRGLQLLFYSVGIGQISSEVPQNLSASRPQDRQFILSSKKLLLSDSGFYLCAWSSEETQYFGPGTRLLVL.

The rearrangement links TRBV5-6 to TRBJ2-1, with 7 bases that match TRBD2. The CDR3 length is 16 residues. Unmatched junction bases numbered 3, after V lost 0 bases and J lost 0 bases. Looked up from germline, CDR1 is SGHDT and CDR2 is YYEEEE. The CDR3 DNA sequence: TGTGCCAGCAGCTTGGGGCGGGAGAGCTCCTACAATGAGCAGTTCTTC. Translated, it gives CASSLGRESSYNEQFF. Filled out from reference TRBV5-6 and TRBJ2-1, the complete variable domain reads DAGVTQSPTHLIKTRGQQVTLRCSPKSGHDTVSWYQQALGQGPQFIFQYYEEEERQRGNFPDRFSGHQFPNYSSELNVNALLLGDSALYLCASSLGRESSYNEQFFGPGTRLTVL.

This chain connects TRBV14 to TRBJ1-1; weak D call: TRBD1 (5 bases). The CDR3 totals 14 residues. Looked up from germline, CDR1 is SGHDN and CDR2 is FVKESK. V lost 4 bases and J lost 7, with 16 bases in between. The CDR3 sequence: CASSPSWSGGEAFF. The CDR3 DNA is TGTGCCAGCAGCCCCTCTTGGAGCGGGGGTGAAGCTTTCTTT.

This clone was recorded once. The chain employs TRBV6-1 and TRBJ1-2; a possible D gene is TRBD1 (6 bases). In germline, CDR1 is MNHNS, CDR2 SASEGT. The CDR3 sequence is 12 residues long. CDR3 protein: CSTGQSLYGYTF. DNA for the CDR3: TGTTCGACAGGACAGAGTTTATATGGCTACACCTTC.

The chain links TRBV5-6 to TRBJ1-1; 10 bases are shared with TRBD1. V shed 4 bases and J 4 bases; nucleotides not matched to a gene: 4. The germline V gene encodes CDR1 SGHDT and CDR2 YYEEEE. This CDR3 has 14 amino acids. CDR3 DNA: TGTGCCAGCAGCGACGACAGGGGGCCCACTGAAGCTTTCTTT. Protein: CASSDDRGPTEAFF.

The chain uses TRBV7-6 and TRBJ2-7, with 9 bases fitting TRBD1. Germline CDR1 and CDR2: SGHVS and FNYEAQ. Germline trimming cut 5 bases from V and 5 bases from J; bases unmatched to any gene: 13. The CDR3 consists of 16 residues. CDR3 bases: TGTGCCAGCAGCCGTTATAATCCGGGACAGGGCAACGAGCAGTACTTC. It yields the protein CASSRYNPGQGNEQYF. Filled out from reference TRBV7-6 and TRBJ2-7, the complete variable domain reads GAGVSQSPRYKVTKRGQDVALRCDPISGHVSLYWYRQALGQGPEFLTYFNYEAQQDKSGLPNDRFSAERPEGSISTLTIQRTEQRDSAMYRCASSRYNPGQGNEQYFGPGTRLTVT.

CDR3 loop: CASSLGQGSQPQHF. In DNA form, the CDR3 reads TGTGCCAGCAGCTTGGGGCAGGGGAGTCAGCCCCAGCATTTT. This rearrangement joins TRBV5-6 to TRBJ1-5; TRBD1 might be the D (6 bases). The CDR3 covers 14 residues. The V and J ends lost 0 bases and 6 bases respectively, with 10 bases between them. CDR1 and CDR2 (germline): SGHDT, YYEEEE.

The rearrangement uses TRBV5-6 and TRBJ1-6, with 8 bases that match TRBD1. Germline CDR1 SGHDT, CDR2 YYEEEE. V lost 4 bases to trimming and J lost 7 bases; unmatched junction nucleotides: 7. The CDR3 loop spans 15 amino acids. CDR3 sequence: CASSRPGTGNSPLHF. The CDR3 coding sequence is TGTGCCAGCAGCCGTCCCGGGACAGGCAATTCACCCCTCCACTTT.